The sequence of this TCR beta chain was determined in a study of T cells in Graves' hyperthyroidism and ophthalmopathy. Regarding the study as a whole: Separating ophthalmopathy from stable hyperthyroidism was achieved by a 13 V-J model. Ophthalmopathy was identified by the model a median approximately 6.9 months ahead of onset.

Ophthalmopathy cases scored 3 or more on the Clinical Activity Score and 4 or more on NOSPECS grade, with duration below 3 months. PBMCs were sourced from around 10 ml fresh peripheral blood. The germline V gene encodes CDR1 DFQATT and CDR2 SNEGSKA (reference sequence). CDR3 length: 14 amino acids. Deletions cut 4 bases from V and 3 bases from J, with 14 bases between. Amplified TCR beta CDR3 regions came from RNA transcripts. Using the HTBI primer set, a first-round RT-PCR was run on the TCR CDR3. TCRdb reprocessed the multiplex PCR reads with MiXCR, giving one entry per CDR3 protein. The sample lists hundreds of thousands of distinct CDR3 sequences; roughly 23% were seen once. This clonotype was observed a handful of times. Its antigen is undetermined.

The V gene is TRBV20-1, the J gene TRBJ2-3; D possibly matches TRBD1 or TRBD2 (5 bases each). The sequencing sample was made of blood. The clonotype comes from a woman aged 70 to 79 with Graves' ophthalmopathy. The CDR3 loop reads CSAIRDLGTDTQYF. CDR3 nucleotides: TGCAGTGCTATCAGGGACCTCGGGACAGATACGCAGTATTTT.